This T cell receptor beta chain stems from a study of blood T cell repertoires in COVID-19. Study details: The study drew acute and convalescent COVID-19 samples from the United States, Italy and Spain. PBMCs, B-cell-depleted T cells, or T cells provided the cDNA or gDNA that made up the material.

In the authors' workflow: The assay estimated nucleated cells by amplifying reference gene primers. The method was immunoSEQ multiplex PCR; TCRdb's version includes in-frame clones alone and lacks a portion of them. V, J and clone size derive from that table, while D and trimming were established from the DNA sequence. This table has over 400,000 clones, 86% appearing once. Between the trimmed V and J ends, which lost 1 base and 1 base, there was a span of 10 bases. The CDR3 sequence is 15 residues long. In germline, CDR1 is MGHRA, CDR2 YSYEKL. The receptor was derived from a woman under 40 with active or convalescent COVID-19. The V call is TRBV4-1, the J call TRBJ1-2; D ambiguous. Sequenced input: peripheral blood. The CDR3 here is CASSQGEQSNYGYTF. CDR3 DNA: TGCGCCAGCAGCCAAGGAGAACAGAGTAACTATGGCTACACCTTC.